The 10 T cell receptor beta chains below all came from one sample that was sequenced in a study of CD4 T cells in relation to SARS-CoV-2 and coronaviruses (dated by TCRdb to about 2021). Their target antigens are unknown. CD4+ T cells from unexposed donors were collected before the COVID-19 pandemic (2011-2018). Following 10 days of culture, the EasySep CD4+ T cell isolation kit was used to isolate CD4+ T cells. The protocol used for the library was the immunoSEQ multiplex PCR assay. TCRdb's version of the immuneACCESS table is confined to in-frame rearrangements and falls short of the full clone set. An unresolved V gene accounts for under half of the shortfall where checked; the remainder is of unknown origin. Present in this sample are approximately 27,000 clones, 65% to 85% of which were seen just once. Together, the top ten hold 10% to 15% of the sample. The material sequenced was CD4+ T cells from PBMCs, cultured in vitro. These receptor sequences come from a human donor in good health.

The genes are TRBV11-2 and TRBJ2-7; 9 bases fit TRBD1. Germline V gene lookup returns CDR1 SGHAT and CDR2 FQNNGV. CDR3 length: 12 amino acids. The CDR3 reads CATGTGTYEQYF. CDR3 nucleotides: TGTGCGACCGGGACAGGGACCTACGAGCAGTACTTC.

This chain uses TRBV18 with TRBJ1-5; 11 bases line up with TRBD1. V was pared by 3 bases and J by 4 bases, with 5 bases of the junction left unmatched. The CDR3 is 16 residues long. Germline CDR1 is KGHSH and CDR2 is LQKENI. The CDR3 bases are TGTGCCAGCTCACCTGTTGGGACAGGGGGTAATCAGCCCCAGCATTTT. This encodes CASSPVGTGGNQPQHF.

The table lists this clone with a count of one. The V call is TRBV5-6, the J call TRBJ2-1, with 13 positions matching TRBD2. Germline V gives CDR1 SGHDT, CDR2 YYEEEE. Trimming removed 2 bases from V and 10 bases from J; junction bases left unmatched: 15. The CDR3 loop spans 18 amino acids. The CDR3 protein is CASSFATTSGGLGGEQFF. In nucleotides, the CDR3 is TGTGCCAGCAGCTTTGCCACGACTAGCGGGGGGCTCGGAGGGGAGCAGTTCTTC. Full variable domain (missing parts from reference TRBV5-6 and TRBJ2-1): DAGVTQSPTHLIKTRGQQVTLRCSPKSGHDTVSWYQQALGQGPQFIFQYYEEEERQRGNFPDRFSGHQFPNYSSELNVNALLLGDSALYLCASSFATTSGGLGGEQFFGPGTRLTVL.

The genes are TRBV4-2 and TRBJ2-7, with D possibly matching TRBD2 (6 bases). V was clipped by 0 bases and J by 1 base, with 22 bases between them. The CDR3 is 19 residues long. The germline V gene has CDR1 LGHNA and CDR2 YNFKEQ. The chain's CDR3 is CASSQDPGVVGNPSYEQYF. As DNA, the CDR3 is TGTGCCAGCAGCCAAGATCCGGGGGTCGTAGGGAATCCATCCTACGAGCAGTACTTC.

The chain uses TRBV5-6 and TRBJ2-7; the match to TRBD1 covers 8 bases. Trimming removed 0 bases from V and 1 base from J; junction bases left unmatched: 6. The CDR3 loop spans 16 amino acids. Germline V gene sequence: CDR1 SGHDT, CDR2 YYEEEE. CDR3 DNA sequence: TGTGCCAGCAGCTTGGGTCCGGGACAGGCTTCCTACGAGCAGTACTTC. It encodes CASSLGPGQASYEQYF.

The V and J genes are TRBV5-5 and TRBJ1-2; 7 positions match TRBD1. The CDR3 spans 13 residues. Germline-derived CDR1 and CDR2 are SGHKS and YYEKEE (reference sequence). With V trimmed by 4 bases and J by 6 bases, 6 bases remained unmatched. The CDR3 protein is CASSPTGNHGYTF. The CDR3, as DNA: TGTGCCAGCAGCCCGACAGGGAACCATGGCTACACCTTC.

The chain is built from TRBV7-3 and TRBJ2-5; D is undetermined. The CDR3 sequence is 13 residues long. Deletions cut 1 base from V and 5 bases from J, with 8 bases between. CDR1 is SGHTA, CDR2 FQGTGA, per germline. The CDR3 DNA is TGTGCCAGCAGCTTAATAGGAGATGAGACCCAGTACTTC. Amino acid sequence: CASSLIGDETQYF. Together with reference TRBV7-3 and TRBJ2-5, the CDR3 gives the full variable domain: GAGVSQTPSNKVTEKGKYVELRCDPISGHTALYWYRQSLGQGPEFLIYFQGTGAADDSGLPNDRFFAVRPEGSVSTLKIQRTERGDSAVYLCASSLIGDETQYFGPGTRLLVL.

The V gene is TRBV7-3, the J gene TRBJ2-7, with D maybe TRBD1 (7 bases). Germline V gives CDR1 SGHTA, CDR2 FQGTGA. The CDR3 is made up of 14 amino acids. Deletions cut 2 bases from V and 3 bases from J, with 11 bases between. CDR3 in amino acids: CASSLGQGGYEQYF. In DNA form, the CDR3 reads TGTGCCAGCAGCTTAGGCCAGGGGGGCTACGAGCAGTACTTC. The variable domain in full, with the rest retrieved from reference TRBV7-3 and TRBJ2-7, is GAGVSQTPSNKVTEKGKYVELRCDPISGHTALYWYRQSLGQGPEFLIYFQGTGAADDSGLPNDRFFAVRPEGSVSTLKIQRTERGDSAVYLCASSLGQGGYEQYFGPGTRLTVT.

This clone was recorded once. The J gene is TRBJ2-7, the V gene TRBV6-1; D is possibly TRBD1 or TRBD2 (5 bases each). Trimming cost V 3 bases and J 5 bases, with 14 bases left between them. This CDR3 region has 14 residues. Looked up from germline, CDR1 is MNHNS and CDR2 is SASEGT. This CDR3 is CASSDAGRAHEQYF. The DNA of the CDR3 is TGTGCCAGCAGTGATGCAGGGCGGGCCCACGAGCAGTACTTC.

The chain has TRBV27 and TRBJ2-7; D possibly corresponds to TRBD2 (6 bases). Germline lookup yields CDR1 MNHEY and CDR2 SMNVEV (reference sequence). V shed 6 bases and J shed 4 bases, with 7 bases lying between them. This CDR3 contains 11 residues. DNA of the CDR3: TGTGCCAGCAGGCGGGGATACGAGCAGTACTTC. Translated, it gives CASRRGYEQYF.